Presented here are 23 T cell receptor beta chains from one specimen sequenced in a study of T cell repertoires in cytomegalovirus infection. One entry per CDR3 protein results from TCRdb running MiXCR on the reads. This table holds 150,000 to 200,000 distinct CDR3 sequences, approximately 18% found once. Sample: CD8+ T cells from PBMCs. These receptors came from a human donor in good health (CMV status not recorded). Some clones in this sample may be carry-over from other donors' samples.

The V call is TRBV11-2, the J call TRBJ2-5; D tentatively reads TRBD1 or TRBD2 (5 bases each). The CDR3 is 12 residues long. From germline, CDR1 is SGHAT and CDR2 FQNNGV. V lost 8 bases to trimming and J lost 2 bases, with 9 bases between them. The CDR3 DNA reads TGTGCCAGCGGGACCCCACAAGAGACCCAGTACTTC. Its translation: CASGTPQETQYF.

This rearrangement joins TRBV6-1 to TRBJ1-2; TRBD1 matches at 8 bases. In germline, CDR1 is MNHNS, CDR2 SASEGT. With V trimmed by 7 bases and J by 0 bases, 13 bases remained unmatched. The CDR3 spans 17 residues. The CDR3 spells CASTPAGRGRANYGYTF. The CDR3, as DNA: TGTGCCAGCACCCCGGCTGGCAGGGGGCGAGCTAACTATGGCTACACCTTC.

The sample holds a few counts of this clonotype. The rearrangement joins TRBV28 to TRBJ2-7; possibly TRBD1 for D (5 bases). The CDR3 extends over 12 amino acids. V gave up 4 bases and J gave up 11 bases, with 15 bases separating them. Germline V gives CDR1 MDHEN, CDR2 SYDVKM. In DNA, the CDR3 is TGTGCCAGCAGTTCTTGGGAAGGGGAAGAGTACTTC. It specifies CASSSWEGEEYF.

The genes are TRBV12-5 and TRBJ2-1; 7 positions agree with TRBD1. The CDR3 has 14 residues. V dropped 4 bases and J dropped 7; count of bases not matched to a gene: 7. The germline CDR1 and CDR2 sequences are LGHNT and FRNRAP. The CDR3 DNA is TGTGCTAGTGGTTCCCCAGGGGGTAGGAATGAGCAGTTCTTC. Its protein product is CASGSPGGRNEQFF. Using reference TRBV12-5 and TRBJ2-1 for the parts outside the CDR3, the full variable domain is DARVTQTPRHKVTEMGQEVTMRCQPILGHNTVFWYRQTMMQGLELLAYFRNRAPLDDSGMPKDRFSAEMPDATLATLKIQPSEPRDSAVYFCASGSPGGRNEQFFGPGTRLTVL.

This clonotype was seen more than once but under ten times. The V and J genes are TRBV9 and TRBJ2-7; D perhaps matches TRBD2 (7 bases). Germline assignment: CDR1 SGDLS and CDR2 YYNGEE. The V end lost 2 bases, the J end lost 0 bases, and 12 bases lay between the germline ends. The CDR3 length is 15 residues. The CDR3 loop reads CASSVGGGVSYEQYF. The DNA for the CDR3 is TGTGCCAGCAGCGTTGGAGGGGGGGTCTCCTACGAGCAGTACTTC.

The chain is built from TRBV3-1 and TRBJ2-3; 8 nucleotides align to TRBD2. This CDR3 comprises 15 residues. V shed 0 bases and J 6 bases; nucleotides not matched to a gene: 5. The germline CDR1 and CDR2 sequences are LGHDT and YNNKEL (reference sequence). The CDR3 nucleotides read TGTGCCAGCAGCCAAGATCAACTAGCGGTGGATACGCAGTATTTT. Protein sequence: CASSQDQLAVDTQYF.

There are a few counts of this clonotype. This chain joins TRBV29-1 and TRBJ2-1; D perhaps matches TRBD2 (6 bases). The CDR3 loop spans 13 amino acids. V dropped 4 bases and J dropped 2 bases, with 9 bases sitting between them. Germline V lookup: CDR1 SQVTM, CDR2 ANQGSEA. The CDR3 reads CSVGDSAYNEQFF. The CDR3 nucleotides read TGCAGCGTTGGGGACTCAGCCTACAATGAGCAGTTCTTC.

This clonotype was detected ten times or more. V gene TRBV7-2 combines with J gene TRBJ1-6; D is possibly TRBD1 (6 bases). CDR1 and CDR2 from the germline V gene are SGHTA and FQGNSA. Trimming removed 11 bases from V and 4 bases from J, with 18 bases in between. The CDR3 length is 15 residues. CDR3: CAGCPRGGYNSPLHF. Here the CDR3 DNA reads TGTGCCGGCTGCCCCAGGGGTGGTTATAATTCACCCCTCCACTTT.

The chain combines TRBV11-3 with TRBJ2-4; D remains unclear. CDR1 is SGHNT, CDR2 YENEEA, per germline. The CDR3 runs 12 residues. Trimming removed 5 bases at V and 5 bases at J, with 7 bases between. CDR3 region: CASSGDENIQYF. CDR3 coding DNA: TGTGCCAGCAGCGGAGACGAAAACATTCAGTACTTC.

The sample holds a few counts of this clonotype. J is TRBJ2-1 and V is TRBV6-6; perhaps TRBD2 as D (7 bases). This CDR3 has 21 amino acids. Trimming took 2 bases from V and 1 from J, leaving 27 bases between them. Germline CDR1 is MNHNY and CDR2 is SVGAGI (reference sequence). The CDR3 protein is CASSYLPLLAGADLSYNEQFF. CDR3 sequence (DNA): TGTGCCAGCAGTTACCTTCCCCTTCTCGCGGGGGCCGACTTATCCTACAATGAGCAGTTCTTC.

The chain couples TRBV27 to TRBJ2-1, with D hard to call. V gave up 5 bases and J gave up 9 bases, with 8 bases separating them. This CDR3 has 11 residues. In germline, CDR1 is MNHEY, CDR2 SMNVEV (reference sequence). This CDR3 is CASSQQSEQFF. CDR3 coding DNA: TGTGCCAGCAGTCAACAAAGTGAGCAGTTCTTC.

The CDR3 sequence: CASSSQGAHFTGELFF. The CDR3 DNA sequence: TGTGCCAGCAGCTCACAGGGGGCTCACTTCACCGGGGAGCTGTTTTTT. The V and J genes are TRBV7-2 and TRBJ2-2; 9 bases align to TRBD1. Germline V gives CDR1 SGHTA, CDR2 FQGNSA. This CDR3 contains 16 residues. V was pared by 4 bases and J by 4 bases, with 7 bases of the junction left unmatched.

A few counts support this clonotype. The chain has TRBV12-3 or TRBV12-4 and TRBJ1-1; D gene uncertain. This CDR3 comprises 14 residues. V was trimmed by 1 base and J by 11 bases, leaving 17 bases between them. The CDR3 region is CASSLGVFGPRAFF. The CDR3 DNA is TGTGCCAGCAGTTTAGGTGTTTTCGGCCCGAGGGCTTTCTTT.

Only a few counts were recorded for this clonotype. The chain carries TRBV7-6 and TRBJ1-1; tentative D call: TRBD1 (5 bases). CDR1 is SGHVS, CDR2 FNYEAQ, per germline. Trimming took off 1 base at V and 3 bases at J, with 18 bases between the two ends. There are 17 residues in the CDR3. The CDR3: CASSLGVGGSVDTEAFF. The CDR3 nucleotides read TGTGCCAGCAGCTTAGGTGTGGGGGGATCTGTAGACACTGAAGCTTTCTTT.

This chain connects TRBV12-3 or TRBV12-4 to TRBJ2-5; D possibly uses TRBD1 or TRBD2 (5 bases each). V gave up 5 bases and J gave up 3 bases, with 22 bases separating them. CDR3 size: 17 residues. Written as DNA, the CDR3 is TGTGCCAGCAGTGCTCGGGCCACTTTCCGAGGGGAAGAGACCCAGTACTTC. This encodes CASSARATFRGEETQYF.

The chain is built from TRBV28 and TRBJ1-5; D possibly corresponds to TRBD1 (5 bases). The CDR3 extends over 15 amino acids. V was shortened by 5 bases and J by 4 bases, with 15 bases between the two germline ends. CDR1 and CDR2 from the germline V gene are MDHEN and SYDVKM. Here the CDR3 DNA reads TGTGCCAGCAGTGACGTTTTGGGGGGGAATCAGCCCCAGCATTTT. The encoded protein is CASSDVLGGNQPQHF.

This clonotype was seen a few times. The chain carries TRBV6-6 and TRBJ1-2; 11 bases align to TRBD1. The CDR3 sequence is 15 residues long. CDR1 and CDR2 from the germline V gene are MNHNY and SVGAGI (reference sequence). The junction had 4 bases not matched to a gene; V was cut back by 1 base and J by 6 bases. The CDR3 coding sequence is TGTGCCAGCAGTTACTACCCGGGACAGGGGGATGGCTACACCTTC. Translated: CASSYYPGQGDGYTF.

The table lists this clonotype with a few counts. The chain uses TRBV15 and TRBJ1-5; the D gene is possibly TRBD1 (5 bases). The CDR3 extends over 15 amino acids. V was shortened by 4 bases and J by 0 bases, with 10 bases between the two germline ends. Germline values: CDR1 LNHNV, CDR2 YYDKDF (reference sequence). CDR3 coding DNA: TGTGCCACCAGCAAAACGGACAATAGCAATCAGCCCCAGCATTTT. Amino acids: CATSKTDNSNQPQHF.

The CDR3 here is CSAGVKDTDTGELFF. In nucleotides, the CDR3 is TGCAGTGCTGGGGTAAAGGACACGGACACCGGGGAGCTGTTTTTT. The V gene is TRBV20-1, the J gene TRBJ2-2; the D gene is possibly TRBD1 (5 bases). V lost 5 bases and J lost 3, with 16 bases in between. CDR3 length equals 15 residues. Germline CDR1 DFQATT, CDR2 SNEGSKA (reference sequence).

In this sample, this clonotype turned up a few times. The CDR3 DNA follows: TGTGCCAGCAGTTTGGTTGGGGAGGTTGACTATGGCTACACCTTC. Translation gives CASSLVGEVDYGYTF. This chain links TRBV28 with TRBJ1-2; no reliable D call. The CDR3 has 15 amino acids. The V end lost 3 bases, the J end lost 3 bases, and 14 bases lay between the germline ends. CDR1 and CDR2 from the germline V gene are MDHEN and SYDVKM.

The chain combines TRBV29-1 with TRBJ2-6; tentative D call: TRBD2 (7 bases). Germline assignment: CDR1 SQVTM and CDR2 ANQGSEA. V dropped 3 bases and J dropped 3 bases, with 9 bases sitting between them. The CDR3 loop spans 14 amino acids. CDR3 in DNA: TGCAGCGTTGACGGGGGGCTTGGGGCCAACGTCCTGACTTTC. It codes for CSVDGGLGANVLTF.

This clonotype showed up many times. V and J are TRBV7-6 and TRBJ2-3; no definite D call. The CDR3 length is 15 residues. The germline V gene has CDR1 SGHVS and CDR2 FNYEAQ. Deletions cut 6 bases from V and 0 bases from J, with 13 bases between. The CDR3 bases are TGTGCCAGCAGTTTTGGCCCTGCTAGCACAGATACGCAGTATTTT. Protein sequence: CASSFGPASTDTQYF. Full variable domain (outside the CDR3, taken from reference TRBV7-6 and TRBJ2-3): GAGVSQSPRYKVTKRGQDVALRCDPISGHVSLYWYRQALGQGPEFLTYFNYEAQQDKSGLPNDRFSAERPEGSISTLTIQRTEQRDSAMYRCASSFGPASTDTQYFGPGTRLTVL.

The chain combines TRBV12-3 or TRBV12-4 with TRBJ2-2, with 10 bases fitting TRBD2. The CDR3 is 17 amino acids. J was trimmed by 7 bases and V by 4 bases; bases with no gene match: 12. CDR3 amino acids: CASSSQRGGRGIGELFF. In DNA form, the CDR3 reads TGTGCCAGCAGTTCCCAGCGGGGGGGCCGCGGGATCGGGGAGCTGTTTTTT.